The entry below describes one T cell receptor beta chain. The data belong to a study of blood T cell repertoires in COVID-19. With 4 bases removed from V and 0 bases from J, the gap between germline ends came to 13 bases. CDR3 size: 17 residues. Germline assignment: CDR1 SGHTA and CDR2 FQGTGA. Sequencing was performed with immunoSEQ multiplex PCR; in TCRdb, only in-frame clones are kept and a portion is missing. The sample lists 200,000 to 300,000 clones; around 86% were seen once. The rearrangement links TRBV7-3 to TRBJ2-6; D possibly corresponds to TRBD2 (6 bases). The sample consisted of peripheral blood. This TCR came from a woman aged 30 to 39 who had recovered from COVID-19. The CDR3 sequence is CASSSGGPISGANVLTF. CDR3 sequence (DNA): TGTGCCAGCAGCTCCGGGGGACCCATCTCTGGGGCCAACGTCCTGACTTTC.